A selection of T cell receptor beta chains follows, all from one sample in a study of T cell changes during pregnancy in multiple sclerosis. Method: immunoSEQ multiplex PCR; TCRdb's copy keeps in-frame clones and lacks some. This sample yields roughly 40,000 clones, of which roughly nine tenths are seen a single time; under 0.7% belongs to the top ten. Sequences were derived from CD4+ T cells from peripheral blood mononuclear cells, sampled in the first trimester of pregnancy. The receptors were sampled from a female donor with multiple sclerosis, enrolled in a pregnancy study. The CDR3 runs from the conserved cysteine through the conserved F or W. The order of the fields is V gene, J gene, clone size, D gene, CDR3 DNA, CDR3 protein. D genes are given only for firm matches. Not every row has a clone size; where given, it reads once, few, many or a size class.

TRBV30	TRBJ1-5	NA	NA	TGTGCCTGGAGTGGGGGGGTAGGCTATCAGCCCCAGCATTTT	CAWSGGVGYQPQHF
TRBV18	TRBJ2-1	once	TRBD2	TGTGCCAGCTCACCACTGGGGGGGAATTCCTACAATGAGCAGTTCTTC	CASSPLGGNSYNEQFF
TRBV6-1	TRBJ1-2	NA	TRBD1	TGTGCCAGCAGTGAAACGACAGGGGGCGGTTTCTATGGCTACACCTTC	CASSETTGGGFYGYTF
TRBV29-1	TRBJ1-3	NA	NA	TGCAGCGTTGAACAAACAGGTGGAAACACCATATATTTT	CSVEQTGGNTIYF
TRBV12-1	TRBJ2-7	few	NA	TGTGCCAGCAGCACCCGCCAGGGGACTAGCGGGAGTGTGGGCTCCTACGAGCAGTACTTC	CASSTRQGTSGSVGSYEQYF
TRBV5-8	TRBJ1-5	NA	NA	TGTGCCAGCAGCTTCCCTCAGGAAGGCCAGCCCCAGCATTTT	CASSFPQEGQPQHF
TRBV11-3	TRBJ2-5	NA	TRBD1	TGTGCCAGCAGCTTATTAACAGGGGCCCAAGAGACCCAGTACTTC	CASSLLTGAQETQYF
TRBV4-1	TRBJ2-2	NA	NA	TGCGCCAGCAGCCAAGCGGATCTGACTACCTGGGGGGCCGGGGAGCTGTTTTTT	CASSQADLTTWGAGELFF
TRBV2	TRBJ1-1	once	NA	TGTGCCAGCATGAGGGCAGGGGCGAACACTGAAGCTTTCTTT	CASMRAGANTEAFF
TRBV30	TRBJ1-5	few	TRBD1	TGTGCCTGGAGGACAGGGGACAATCAGCCCCAGCATTTT	CAWRTGDNQPQHF
TRBV6-5	TRBJ2-5	NA	NA	TGTGCCAGTTGGGGGGGGCAAGCCCAGTACTTC	CASWGGQAQYF
TRBV30	TRBJ2-3	NA	NA	TGTGCCTGGGAGCGGGGCACAGATACGCAGTATTTT	CAWERGTDTQYF
TRBV2	TRBJ2-5	NA	NA	TGTGCCAGCAGTGAATCCAGGGGAGAACAAGAGACCCAGTACTTC	CASSESRGEQETQYF
TRBV7-9	TRBJ2-7	NA	NA	TGTGCCAGCAGCTTAGCGCGGGAGCAGTACTTC	CASSLAREQYF
TRBV7-6	TRBJ2-7	NA	NA	TGTGCCAGCAGCCCATTGACTTCATACGAGCAGTACTTC	CASSPLTSYEQYF
TRBV15	TRBJ2-7	NA	NA	TGTGCCACCAGCAGAGGATCAGGGTCTCCCTACGAGCAGTACTTC	CATSRGSGSPYEQYF
TRBV7-6	TRBJ2-1	NA	NA	TGTGCCAGCAGCTTCCAATCCTACAATGAGCAGTTCTTC	CASSFQSYNEQFF
TRBV14	TRBJ2-1	NA	NA	TGTGCCAGCAGCCATCGAAAGCAGGGTTCCCCCAACAATGAGCAGTTCTTC	CASSHRKQGSPNNEQFF
TRBV6-1	TRBJ2-1	NA	TRBD2	TGTGCCAGCAGTGGCCCCGGGACTAGGATCCTCTGGCAGTTCTTC	CASSGPGTRILWQFF
TRBV11-2	TRBJ2-7	NA	TRBD1	TGTGCCAGCAGCCGGGACAGGGCCTACGAGCAGTACTTC	CASSRDRAYEQYF
TRBV2	TRBJ1-2	NA	NA	TGTGCCAGCAGTGTAGGACAGCGGAGATCGGGTGGCTACACCTTC	CASSVGQRRSGGYTF
TRBV5-1	TRBJ1-1	NA	TRBD1	TGCGCCAGCAGCTTACACAGGGGGACGAACACTGAAGCTTTCTTT	CASSLHRGTNTEAFF
TRBV9	TRBJ2-1	NA	NA	TGTGCCAGCAGCGTAGAGGGAGCATGGGGGCACAATGAGCAGTTCTTC	CASSVEGAWGHNEQFF
TRBV12-2	TRBJ1-3	NA	NA	TGTGCAAGTCGCTTAGCCCCCAGCGGTAGAAACACCATATATTTT	CASRLAPSGRNTIYF
TRBV5-1	TRBJ2-1	NA	TRBD1	TGCGCCAGCAGCCCGGCGGGACAGGTTGTGCAGTTCTTC	CASSPAGQVVQFF
TRBV2	TRBJ1-2	NA	NA	TGTGCCAGCAAAGAGAGGCTCTTGGTCTATGGCTACACCTTC	CASKERLLVYGYTF
TRBV7-8	TRBJ1-2	NA	NA	TGTGCCAGCAGCTCAACCGGTCCCGCTAACTATGGCTACACCTTC	CASSSTGPANYGYTF
TRBV14	TRBJ2-5	once	NA	TGTGCCAGCAACACACACAACTCACTAGCTCCAGGGACCCAGTACTTC	CASNTHNSLAPGTQYF
TRBV5-1	TRBJ2-7	once	NA	TGCGCCAGCAGCGCTGGCGGGGCCCGAAGCTCCTACGAGCAGTACTTC	CASSAGGARSSYEQYF
TRBV7-9	TRBJ1-2	NA	NA	TGTGCCACGACTCAGGACGGGGTAGTGGGGGGCTACACCTTC	CATTQDGVVGGYTF
TRBV12-5	TRBJ1-5	NA	NA	TGTGCTAGTGCCGTGGGGAGGGTTAGCCAGCCCCAGCATTTT	CASAVGRVSQPQHF
TRBV28	TRBJ1-5	NA	NA	TGTGCCAGCAGTCCCCCGGGGGGAGCTCAGCCCCAGCATTTT	CASSPPGGAQPQHF
TRBV4-1	TRBJ2-3	NA	TRBD2	TGCGCCAGCAGCCAAGGGGCTAGCGGCCTGACGACGCAGTATTTT	CASSQGASGLTTQYF
TRBV9	TRBJ2-1	NA	NA	TGTGCCAGCAGCGTAGGGCCGGGTACAAATGAGCAGTTCTTC	CASSVGPGTNEQFF
TRBV30	TRBJ2-3	NA	NA	TGTGCCTGGACGCGGCTAGGCCTTAGCACAGATACGCAGTATTTT	CAWTRLGLSTDTQYF
TRBV4-2	TRBJ1-1	NA	TRBD1	TGTGCCAGCAGCCGGACCCAGGGGGCCACTGAAGCTTTCTTT	CASSRTQGATEAFF
TRBV5-1	TRBJ1-4	NA	TRBD1	TGCGCCAGCAGCAGGACAGGGGGAGAAAAACTGTTTTTT	CASSRTGGEKLFF
TRBV27	TRBJ2-6	few	NA	TGTGCCAGCAGAGATTCCGGCTCTGGGGCCAACGTCCTGACTTTC	CASRDSGSGANVLTF
TRBV30	TRBJ1-1	NA	NA	TGTGCCTGGGGGGGGGCTGAAGCTTTCTTT	CAWGGAEAFF
TRBV7-2	TRBJ1-5	medium-sized	NA	TGTGCCAGCAGCTCGGGGGGTCAGCCCCAGCATTTT	CASSSGGQPQHF
TRBV18	TRBJ1-2	NA	TRBD1	TGTGCCAGCTCTCAAGACAGGGGAAAAAACTATGGCTACACCTTC	CASSQDRGKNYGYTF
TRBV7-2	TRBJ2-7	NA	NA	TGTGCCAGCAGCTTAGCGGCAGGAGGGACCTACGAGCAGTACTTC	CASSLAAGGTYEQYF
TRBV2	TRBJ1-5	NA	NA	TGTGCCAGCAGTGAAGAGTCTTTGGCGGGACAGCCCCAGCATTTT	CASSEESLAGQPQHF
TRBV14	TRBJ2-7	NA	NA	TGTGCCAGCAGCCGCATCGGAGAAACGGGAGAAGTAGACTACGAGCAGTACTTC	CASSRIGETGEVDYEQYF
TRBV20-1	TRBJ2-3	NA	NA	TGCAGTGCTCCTAGGGGGGATACGCAGTATTTT	CSAPRGDTQYF
TRBV4-2	TRBJ1-2	NA	NA	TGTGCCAGCAGCCAAGAGAGGCGGGCGGGTGGCTACACCTTC	CASSQERRAGGYTF
TRBV9	TRBJ2-3	NA	TRBD2	TGTGCCAGCAGCGACGCCGGGACTAGCGGGATTACGCAGTATTTT	CASSDAGTSGITQYF
TRBV21-1	TRBJ1-5	NA	NA	TGTGCCAGCAGCGCACAAGGTGAGGGATACAATCAGCCCCAGCATTTT	CASSAQGEGYNQPQHF
TRBV19	TRBJ1-3	NA	NA	TGTGCCAGTAGTATAGTACTCGGGAGCTCTGGAAACACCATATATTTT	CASSIVLGSSGNTIYF
TRBV28	TRBJ2-1	NA	TRBD2	TGTGCCAGCAGTTTCCCCGAGCGGGAGGGAAACGGGAATGAGCAGTTCTTC	CASSFPEREGNGNEQFF
TRBV5-4	TRBJ1-2	NA	TRBD1	TGTGCCAGCAGCTTGGAGCAGGGGGCGGGCTACACCTTC	CASSLEQGAGYTF
TRBV2	TRBJ2-2	NA	TRBD1	TGTGCCAGCAGACGACAGGGGGCGCGAACCGGGGAGCTGTTTTTT	CASRRQGARTGELFF
TRBV14	TRBJ1-2	NA	NA	TGTGCCAGCAGCCAATCCGACACACCTTCTAACTATGGCTACACCTTC	CASSQSDTPSNYGYTF